The 27 T cell receptor beta chains below were found in one sample sequenced in a study of T cell responses to AZD1222 COVID-19 vaccine. Here immunoSEQ multiplex PCR was the method, and the copy in TCRdb shows in-frame clones only, minus some. The data hold 110,000 to 150,000 clones, with 75% to 90% observed a single time. The sequencing used peripheral blood, collected on day 0 of AZD1222 vaccination. Receptors were obtained from an adult in good health.

The rearrangement uses TRBV6-5 and TRBJ1-1; D is possibly TRBD1 (6 bases). CDR1 MNHEY and CDR2 SVGAGI come from the germline V gene. The CDR3 runs to 13 residues. The V end was cut by 11 bases, the J end by 1 base, with 14 bases between. The CDR3 is CAVEGVRNTEAFF. CDR3 nucleotides: TGTGCCGTGGAGGGGGTCCGGAACACTGAAGCTTTCTTT.

The chain uses TRBV19 and TRBJ1-2, with a tentative D call TRBD1 (5 bases). Germline V gene sequence: CDR1 LNHDA, CDR2 SQIVND (reference sequence). This CDR3 comprises 14 residues. V lost 5 bases and J lost 4, with 14 bases in between. For the CDR3, the DNA is TGTGCCAGTAGTTCCCAGGGATATGGCTATGGCTACACCTTC. As protein: CASSSQGYGYGYTF.

This chain connects TRBV23-1 to TRBJ2-3; 8 nucleotides align to TRBD2. TRBV23-1 is designated an ORF whose function remains uncertain. The CDR3 consists of 15 residues. V shed 3 bases and J 2 bases; nucleotides not matched to a gene: 4. CDR3 sequence (DNA): TGCGCCAGCAGTCATCCAGCGGGAGTCACAGATACGCAGTATTTT. It specifies CASSHPAGVTDTQYF.

The rearrangement joins TRBV6-5 to TRBJ1-1; 10 nucleotides line up with TRBD1. The CDR3 is 14 amino acids. Germline lookup yields CDR1 MNHEY and CDR2 SVGAGI. The junction had 6 bases not matched to a gene; V was cut back by 6 bases and J by 5 bases. The CDR3 protein is CASRQGQGRTEAFF. CDR3 bases: TGTGCCAGCAGACAGGGACAGGGGAGAACTGAAGCTTTCTTT.

A few counts support this clone. This chain uses TRBV6-5 with TRBJ1-2, with a tentative D call TRBD1 (6 bases). Trimming cost V 3 bases and J 7 bases, with 12 bases left between them. The CDR3 length is 13 residues. Germline CDR1 reads MNHEY; CDR2 reads SVGAGI. DNA of the CDR3: TGTGCCAGCAGTTATAACAGGGAAGCTGGCTACACCTTC. Its protein product is CASSYNREAGYTF.

The genes are TRBV3-1 (or the pseudogene TRBV3-2) and TRBJ2-7; the D gene is possibly TRBD2 (6 bases). Germline V gives CDR1 LGHDT, CDR2 YNNKEL (reference sequence). V lost 5 bases and J lost 2, with 7 bases in between. The CDR3 runs 12 residues. The CDR3 is CASSGGAYEQYF. CDR3 sequence (DNA): TGTGCCAGCAGCGGCGGGGCCTACGAGCAGTACTTC.

The chain combines TRBV28 with TRBJ2-5, with a tentative D call TRBD1 (6 bases). This CDR3 contains 15 residues. V dropped 2 bases and J dropped 1 base, with 11 bases sitting between them. Germline V gene data show CDR1 as MDHEN and CDR2 as SYDVKM. As DNA, the CDR3 is TGTGCCAGCAGTTTACTACAGGGATCCCAAGAGACCCAGTACTTC. Translating gives CASSLLQGSQETQYF.

The genes are TRBV27 and TRBJ2-2, with a possible D match to TRBD2 (7 bases). CDR3 length: 16 residues. V shed 2 bases and J shed 5 bases, with 15 bases lying between them. Germline V CDR1 and CDR2: MNHEY, SMNVEV (reference sequence). The CDR3 coding sequence is TGTGCCAGCAGTTTAAGGGGGGGAGGGTTGACCGGGGAGCTGTTTTTT. This translates into CASSLRGGGLTGELFF.

This clone was seen just once. The chain couples TRBV12-3 or TRBV12-4 to TRBJ1-1, with unresolved D. The CDR3 loop spans 12 amino acids. Trimming took 3 bases from V and 5 from J, leaving 7 bases between them. Written as DNA, the CDR3 is TGTGCCAGCAGTTTTTGGGGAACTGAAGCTTTCTTT. The encoded protein is CASSFWGTEAFF.

CDR3 loop: CASTATGGSNQPQHF. In DNA form, the CDR3 reads TGTGCCAGTACCGCGACAGGGGGGAGCAATCAGCCCCAGCATTTT. V gene TRBV19 combines with J gene TRBJ1-5; 9 bases align to TRBD1. Trimming took 7 bases from V and 1 from J; bases not matched to a gene: 5. The germline gives CDR1 LNHDA, CDR2 SQIVND (reference sequence). The CDR3 consists of 15 residues.

This clone was counted a single time. CDR3 DNA sequence: TGTGCCAGCAGCTTAGGGGCAGGGCTCATGGAGCAGCCCCAGCATTTT. Translation: CASSLGAGLMEQPQHF. The chain carries TRBV7-2 and TRBJ1-5, with D possibly matching TRBD1 (5 bases). There are 16 residues in the CDR3. V was trimmed by 1 base and J by 7 bases, leaving 17 bases between them. Looked up from germline, CDR1 is SGHTA and CDR2 is FQGNSA.

The CDR3 loop reads CASSLSSRGNTIYF. Written as DNA, the CDR3 is TGTGCCAGCAGCTTAAGTAGTAGGGGAAACACCATATATTTT. The chain links TRBV7-9 to TRBJ1-3; D call uncertain. The V and J ends lost 2 bases and 4 bases respectively, with 9 bases between them. Germline assignment: CDR1 SEHNR and CDR2 FQNEAQ (reference sequence). CDR3 size: 14 residues. The whole variable domain, filled in from reference TRBV7-9 and TRBJ1-3, reads DTGVSQNPRHKITKRGQNVTFRCDPISEHNRLYWYRQTLGQGPEFLTYFQNEAQLEKSRLLSDRFSAERPKGSFSTLEIQRTEQGDSAMYLCASSLSSRGNTIYFGEGSWLTVV.

The chain joins TRBV6-1 to TRBJ2-1; no firm D call. The V end lost 2 bases, the J end lost 10 bases, and 15 bases lay between the germline ends. The CDR3 has 14 residues. Germline lookup yields CDR1 MNHNS and CDR2 SASEGT. The CDR3 here is CASSERALRAEQFF. In DNA, the CDR3 is TGTGCCAGCAGTGAACGAGCTCTTCGGGCCGAGCAGTTCTTC.

The chain recombines TRBV5-8 with TRBJ1-4, with D perhaps TRBD1 (6 bases). Trimming cost V 4 bases and J 5 bases, with 15 bases left between them. The length of the CDR3 is 15 residues. Germline V gene data show CDR1 as SGHTS and CDR2 as YDEGEE. The chain's CDR3 is CASSLVTGRNEKLFF. In DNA form, the CDR3 reads TGTGCCAGCAGCCTAGTGACAGGTCGAAATGAAAAACTGTTTTTT.

V and J are TRBV6-6 and TRBJ2-1; D is possibly TRBD2 (6 bases). Trimming stripped 5 bases from V and 8 bases from J, with 25 bases between. The CDR3 length is 17 residues. Germline V gene lookup returns CDR1 MNHNY and CDR2 SVGAGI (reference sequence). Written as DNA, the CDR3 is TGTGCCAGCAGTCAAACCTCCCGTCCGGGAGCCGGGGATGAGCAGTTCTTC. This sequence encodes CASSQTSRPGAGDEQFF.

The chain couples TRBV20-1 to TRBJ1-1, with a weak D call TRBD1 (6 bases). The germline V gene encodes CDR1 DFQATT and CDR2 SNEGSKA (reference sequence). The CDR3 has 11 residues. The CDR3 is CRTGRNTEAFF. As DNA, the CDR3 is TGCAGGACAGGTCGGAACACTGAAGCTTTCTTT.

V and J are TRBV19 and TRBJ2-2; D is undetermined. The germline V and J ends were trimmed by 0 bases and 5 bases, with 10 bases remaining between them. The germline CDR1 and CDR2 sequences are LNHDA and SQIVND (reference sequence). This CDR3 is 15 amino acids long. DNA for the CDR3: TGTGCCAGTAGTATAGATAGGGCGCGGACCGGGGAGCTGTTTTTT. The encoded protein is CASSIDRARTGELFF.

This sequence joins TRBV5-6 and TRBJ2-7; D unresolved. The CDR3 length is 11 residues. V lost 2 bases, J lost 2 bases, and 2 bases lay in between. Germline V gene data show CDR1 as SGHDT and CDR2 as YYEEEE. Written as DNA, the CDR3 is TGTGCCAGCAGCTTAGCCTACGAGCAGTACTTC. Amino acid sequence: CASSLAYEQYF.

The sample holds one count of this clone. The V gene is TRBV5-1, the J gene TRBJ1-3, with D possibly being TRBD1 (6 bases). Trimming shortened V by 3 bases and J by 6 bases, and 16 bases separated the two germline ends. Germline CDR1 SGHRS, CDR2 YFSETQ. This CDR3 contains 15 residues. The CDR3 nucleotides read TGCGCCAGCAGCTGGGACACGAGCTCAGTAAACACCATATATTTT. It encodes CASSWDTSSVNTIYF.

The chain uses TRBV6-5 and TRBJ1-2; no firm D call. Germline CDR1 is MNHEY and CDR2 is SVGAGI. The CDR3 sequence is 14 residues long. The ends were cut back, 0 bases at V and 4 bases at J, with 9 bases in the middle. CDR3 region: CASSYSRWSYGYTF. CDR3 coding DNA: TGTGCCAGCAGTTACTCGCGGTGGAGCTATGGCTACACCTTC.

This chain uses TRBV30 with TRBJ1-2; D possibly corresponds to TRBD1 (6 bases). The V gene lost 1 base and the J gene lost 7 bases, with 19 bases spanning the gap. CDR1 and CDR2 (germline): GTSNPN, SVGIG (reference sequence). The CDR3 runs 15 residues. In nucleotides, the CDR3 is TGTGCCTGGAGTGAGGAGGGTAGGGGGGGCTTTGGCTACACCTTC. Translated: CAWSEEGRGGFGYTF.

J is TRBJ1-1 and V is TRBV5-8; 9 nucleotides line up with TRBD1. This CDR3 comprises 16 residues. Germline lookup yields CDR1 SGHTS and CDR2 YDEGEE. Unmatched junction bases numbered 7, after V lost 0 bases and J lost 4 bases. CDR3: CASSLGDREWITEAFF. The CDR3 DNA reads as TGTGCCAGCAGCTTGGGGGACAGGGAGTGGATCACTGAAGCTTTCTTT.

The CDR3 sequence is CASSPTGTNTEAFF. The CDR3, as DNA: TGTGCCAGCTCACCAACAGGGACGAACACTGAAGCTTTCTTT. The rearrangement links TRBV18 to TRBJ1-1, with D perhaps matching TRBD1 (6 bases). V lost 2 bases and J lost 1, with 8 bases in between. In germline, CDR1 is KGHSH, CDR2 LQKENI. CDR3 length: 14 residues.

The chain combines TRBV6-5 with TRBJ2-1; perhaps TRBD2 as D (6 bases). V was cut by 6 bases and J by 1 base, with 13 bases left in between. Germline CDR1 and CDR2: MNHEY and SVGAGI. The CDR3 totals 15 residues. The CDR3 region has the DNA TGTGCCAGCAGGGAGGACTATCTATCCTACAATGAGCAGTTCTTC. It translates to CASREDYLSYNEQFF.

The chain joins TRBV29-1 to TRBJ1-1; D is perhaps TRBD1 (5 bases). This CDR3 region has 12 residues. The V end lost 4 bases, the J end lost 5 bases, and 11 bases lay between the germline ends. Germline V gives CDR1 SQVTM, CDR2 ANQGSEA. The CDR3 loop reads CSVVGDWTEAFF. The CDR3 coding sequence is TGCAGCGTTGTGGGGGATTGGACTGAAGCTTTCTTT.

As concerns this clone: One end of the junction varies from germline; a read error may be responsible. V usage is TRBV6-1 and J usage is TRBJ2-7; D may be TRBD1 (5 bases). In germline, CDR1 is MNHNS, CDR2 SASEGT. There are 12 residues in the CDR3. The CDR3 is CASSEVGRASNF. The CDR3 region has the DNA TGTGCCAGCAGTGAAGTCGGCAGGGCCTCGAACTTC.

The chain links TRBV29-1 to TRBJ2-3; maybe TRBD2 (6 bases). With 8 bases removed from V and 4 bases from J, the gap between germline ends came to 13 bases. The CDR3 covers 12 residues. CDR1 is SQVTM and CDR2 is ANQGSEA in the germline V gene. The CDR3 DNA follows: TGCAGCAAGAACTGGGGGGCAGATACGCAGTATTTT. Translation: CSKNWGADTQYF.